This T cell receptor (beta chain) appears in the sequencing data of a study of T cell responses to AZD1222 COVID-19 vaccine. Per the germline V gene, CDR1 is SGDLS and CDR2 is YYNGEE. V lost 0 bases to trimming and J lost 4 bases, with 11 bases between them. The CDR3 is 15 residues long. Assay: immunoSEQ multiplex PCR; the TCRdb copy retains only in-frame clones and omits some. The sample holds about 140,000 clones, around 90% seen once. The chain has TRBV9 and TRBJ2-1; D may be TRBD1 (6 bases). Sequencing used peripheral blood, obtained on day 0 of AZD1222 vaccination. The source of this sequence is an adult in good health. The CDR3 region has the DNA TGTGCCAGCAGCGTAGAGGGACACCTTTACAATGAGCAGTTCTTC. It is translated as CASSVEGHLYNEQFF.